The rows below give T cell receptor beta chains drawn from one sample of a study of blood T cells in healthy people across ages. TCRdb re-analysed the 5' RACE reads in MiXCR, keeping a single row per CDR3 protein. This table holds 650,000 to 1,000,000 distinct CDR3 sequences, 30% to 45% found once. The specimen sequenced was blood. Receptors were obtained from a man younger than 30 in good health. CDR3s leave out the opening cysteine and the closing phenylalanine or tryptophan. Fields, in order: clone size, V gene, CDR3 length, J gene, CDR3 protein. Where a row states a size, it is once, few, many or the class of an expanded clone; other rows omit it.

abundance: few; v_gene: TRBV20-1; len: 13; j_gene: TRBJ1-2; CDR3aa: SARDGTDPNYGYT
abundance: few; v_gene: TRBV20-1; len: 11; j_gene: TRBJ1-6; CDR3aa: SARIGPDSPLH
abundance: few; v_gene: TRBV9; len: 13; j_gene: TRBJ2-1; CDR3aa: ASSVEGRYYNEQF
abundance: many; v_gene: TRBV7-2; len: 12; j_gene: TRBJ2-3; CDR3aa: ASSPNLGTDTQY
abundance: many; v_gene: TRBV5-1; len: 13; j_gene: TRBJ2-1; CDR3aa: ASSLERARYNEQF
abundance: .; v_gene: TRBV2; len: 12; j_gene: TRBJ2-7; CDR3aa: ASTLVRDVYGQY
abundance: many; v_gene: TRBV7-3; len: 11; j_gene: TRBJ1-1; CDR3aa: ASSRRADTEAF
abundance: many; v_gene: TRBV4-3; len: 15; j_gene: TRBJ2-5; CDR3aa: ASSQEAGPPTWETQY
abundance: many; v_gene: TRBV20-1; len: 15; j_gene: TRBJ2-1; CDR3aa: SAIPPAAGAIENEQF
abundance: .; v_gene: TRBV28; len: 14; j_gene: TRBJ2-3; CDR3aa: ASSLWGDRSTDTQY
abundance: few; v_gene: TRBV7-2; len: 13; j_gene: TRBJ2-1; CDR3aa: ASRVSGGLYNEQF
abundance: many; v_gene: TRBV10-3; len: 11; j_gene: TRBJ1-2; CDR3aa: AISVEGAAGYT
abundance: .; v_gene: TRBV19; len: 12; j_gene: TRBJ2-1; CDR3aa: ASSIGEGLGEQF
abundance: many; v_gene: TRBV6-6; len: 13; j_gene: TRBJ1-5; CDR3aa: ASSHRTGSNQPQH
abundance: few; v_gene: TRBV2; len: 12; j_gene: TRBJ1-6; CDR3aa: ASSRQVDNSPLH